This entry is about one T cell receptor (beta chain). Its antigen is unknown. Sample collection consisted of about 5.4 milliliters of peripheral blood drawn at each of two time points. The record originates from a study of prognosis after radiotherapy for stage I lung cancer. Whole-study context: Stage I non-small cell lung cancer cases were enrolled from 2018 through early 2019. In this cohort, no one received concurrent therapy with stereotactic body radiotherapy.

CDR3 length: 14 amino acids. The germline V gene encodes CDR1 SGHRS and CDR2 YFSETQ. Trimming left V 0 bases short and J 4 bases short, with 11 bases between. Findings and limits, study-wide: Reports indicated that TRBV and TRBJ gene usage differed between patients with and without metastases, including differences in 8 to 10 V and two J genes after SBRT.

By two-round multiplex PCR, the TCR beta CDR3 was amplified from genomic DNA. Initially, in first-round PCR, primers specific to each TRBV and TRBJ gene were used. Each CDR3 protein gets one entry after TCRdb re-called the multiplex PCR reads with MiXCR. The sample shows about 26,000 distinct CDR3 sequences, around 30% of them seen only once. This receptor was identified in a donor aged 50 or older with non-small cell lung cancer. Here the sequenced sample was PBMCs, taken before or after stereotactic body radiation therapy (not recorded which). The V gene is TRBV5-1, the J gene TRBJ2-7; D uncertain. CDR3 in DNA: TGCGCCAGCAGCTTGGTTTTAGGCGGTTACGAGCAGTACTTC. Translated, it gives CASSLVLGGYEQYF.